Here is one T cell receptor beta chain with its context. Its cognate antigen is unknown. Trimming at V came to 6 bases and at J to 8 bases, leaving 3 bases not matched to a gene. Germline CDR1 and CDR2: SGHAT and FQDESV (reference sequence). This CDR3 is built from 13 residues. The record originates from a study of shared clonotypes between healthy human individuals. Libraries were prepared by immunoSEQ multiplex PCR; TCRdb keeps only in-frame clonotypes and omits some of them. The sample yields approximately 95,000 clones, less than 80% seen once. Donors had no recently reported acute infections or vaccinations and were HIV-negative. Everyone who donated was a Caucasian adult who lived in Nashville, Tennessee. Study-wide results and limits: As a rule, naive subsets had a larger estimated richness than memory subsets.

The chain uses TRBV11-1 and TRBJ2-1; TRBD2 aligns across 11 bases. Sequences were obtained from memory CD8+ T cells sorted from blood. The sample's subset: CD45RO+ cells pooled with CCR7-negative TemRA cells. The sequence was collected from a man aged 25-40 years in good health. The CDR3 DNA follows: TGTGCCAGCAGACGTAGCGGGAGGGATGAGCAGTTCTTC. Translated: CASRRSGRDEQFF.